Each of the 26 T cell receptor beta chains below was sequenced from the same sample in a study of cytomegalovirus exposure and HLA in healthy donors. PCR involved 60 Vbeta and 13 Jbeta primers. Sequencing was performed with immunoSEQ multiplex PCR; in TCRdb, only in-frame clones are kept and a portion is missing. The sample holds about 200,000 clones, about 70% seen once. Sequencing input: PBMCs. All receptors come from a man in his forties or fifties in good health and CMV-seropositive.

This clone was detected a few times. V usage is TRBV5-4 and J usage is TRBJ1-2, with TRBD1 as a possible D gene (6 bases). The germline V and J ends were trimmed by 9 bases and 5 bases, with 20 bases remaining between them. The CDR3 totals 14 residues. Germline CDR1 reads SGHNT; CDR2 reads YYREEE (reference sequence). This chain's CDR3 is CAIPRGGKGYGYTF. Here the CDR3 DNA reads TGTGCCATCCCTAGGGGGGGCAAAGGGTATGGCTACACCTTC.

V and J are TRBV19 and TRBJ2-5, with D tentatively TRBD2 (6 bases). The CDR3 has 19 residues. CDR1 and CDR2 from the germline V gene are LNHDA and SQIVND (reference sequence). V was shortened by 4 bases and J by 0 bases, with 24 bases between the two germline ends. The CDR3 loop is CASSTDGGTRNWYQETQYF. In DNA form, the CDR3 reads TGTGCCAGTAGTACCGATGGGGGGACTCGAAATTGGTACCAAGAGACCCAGTACTTC.

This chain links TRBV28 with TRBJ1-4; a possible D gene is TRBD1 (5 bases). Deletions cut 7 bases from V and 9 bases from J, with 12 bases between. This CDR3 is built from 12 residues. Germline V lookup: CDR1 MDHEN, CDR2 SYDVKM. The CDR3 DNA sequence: TGTGCCAGCAATGGGTCAGGGAAAAAACTGTTTTTT. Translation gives CASNGSGKKLFF.

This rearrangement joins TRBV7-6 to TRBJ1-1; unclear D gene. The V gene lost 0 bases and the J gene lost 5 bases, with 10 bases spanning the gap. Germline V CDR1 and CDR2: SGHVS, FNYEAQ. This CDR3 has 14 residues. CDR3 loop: CASSLAGPGTEAFF. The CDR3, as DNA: TGTGCCAGCAGCTTAGCTGGACCGGGGACTGAAGCTTTCTTT.

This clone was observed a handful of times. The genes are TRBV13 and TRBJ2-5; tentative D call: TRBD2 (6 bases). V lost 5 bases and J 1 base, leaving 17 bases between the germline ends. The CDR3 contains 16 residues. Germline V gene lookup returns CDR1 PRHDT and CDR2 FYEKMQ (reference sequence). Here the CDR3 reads CASSPPGLIPQETQYF. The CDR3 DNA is TGTGCCAGCAGCCCCCCGGGACTTATACCCCAAGAGACCCAGTACTTC.

The CDR3 bases are TGTGCCAGCATCCCCCCGGGACTAGATAGGGATACGCAGTATTTT. Translating gives CASIPPGLDRDTQYF. The chain combines TRBV6-1 with TRBJ2-3; 8 nucleotides match TRBD2. Germline loops: CDR1 MNHNS, CDR2 SASEGT. Trimming took 7 bases from V and 6 from J; bases not matched to a gene: 12. This CDR3 region has 15 residues.

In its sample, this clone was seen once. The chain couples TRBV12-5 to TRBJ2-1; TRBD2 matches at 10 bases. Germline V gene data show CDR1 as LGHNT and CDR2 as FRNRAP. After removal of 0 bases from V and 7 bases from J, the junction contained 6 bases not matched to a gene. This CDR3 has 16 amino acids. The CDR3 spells CASGLVSGGASNEQFF. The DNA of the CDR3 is TGTGCTAGTGGTTTGGTCAGCGGGGGGGCCTCAAATGAGCAGTTCTTC. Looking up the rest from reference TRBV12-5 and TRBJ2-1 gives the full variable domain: DARVTQTPRHKVTEMGQEVTMRCQPILGHNTVFWYRQTMMQGLELLAYFRNRAPLDDSGMPKDRFSAEMPDATLATLKIQPSEPRDSAVYFCASGLVSGGASNEQFFGPGTRLTVL.

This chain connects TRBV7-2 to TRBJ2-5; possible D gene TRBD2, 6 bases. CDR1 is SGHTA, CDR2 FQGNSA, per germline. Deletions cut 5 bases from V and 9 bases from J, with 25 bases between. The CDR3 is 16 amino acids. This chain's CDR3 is CASSPLRRGAWEAQYF. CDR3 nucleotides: TGTGCCAGCAGCCCCCTTCGGCGCGGGGCCTGGGAGGCCCAGTACTTC.

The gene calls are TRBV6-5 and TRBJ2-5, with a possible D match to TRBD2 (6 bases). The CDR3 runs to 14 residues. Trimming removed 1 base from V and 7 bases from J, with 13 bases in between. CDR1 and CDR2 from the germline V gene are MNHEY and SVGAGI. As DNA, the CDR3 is TGTGCCAGCAGTTACTTGGGGGGTCAGGGGACCCAGTACTTC. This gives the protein CASSYLGGQGTQYF.

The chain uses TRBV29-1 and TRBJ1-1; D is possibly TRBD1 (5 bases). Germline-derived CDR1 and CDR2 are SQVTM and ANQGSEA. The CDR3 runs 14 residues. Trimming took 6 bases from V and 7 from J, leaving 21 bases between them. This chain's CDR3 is CSVPKGLGGGEAFF. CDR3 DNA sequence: TGCAGCGTGCCGAAGGGACTCGGAGGCGGTGAAGCTTTCTTT. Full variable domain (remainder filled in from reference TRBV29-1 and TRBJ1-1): SAVISQKPSRDICQRGTSLTIQCQVDSQVTMMFWYRQQPGQSLTLIATANQGSEATYESGFVIDKFPISRPNLTFSTLTVSNMSPEDSSIYLCSVPKGLGGGEAFFGQGTRLTVV.

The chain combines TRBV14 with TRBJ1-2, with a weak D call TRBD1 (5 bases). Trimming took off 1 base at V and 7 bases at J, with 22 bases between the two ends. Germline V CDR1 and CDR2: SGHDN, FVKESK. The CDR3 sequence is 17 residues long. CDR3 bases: TGTGCCAGCAGCCAAGCGGACCTGGGGGGGGTCCTCGCTGGCTACACCTTC. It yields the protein CASSQADLGGVLAGYTF.

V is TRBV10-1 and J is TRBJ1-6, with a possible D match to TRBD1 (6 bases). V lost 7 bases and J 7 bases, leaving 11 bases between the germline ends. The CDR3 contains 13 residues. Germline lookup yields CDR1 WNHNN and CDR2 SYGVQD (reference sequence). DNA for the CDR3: TGCGCCAGCACCGGGACACGGAATTCACCCCTCCACTTT. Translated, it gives CASTGTRNSPLHF.

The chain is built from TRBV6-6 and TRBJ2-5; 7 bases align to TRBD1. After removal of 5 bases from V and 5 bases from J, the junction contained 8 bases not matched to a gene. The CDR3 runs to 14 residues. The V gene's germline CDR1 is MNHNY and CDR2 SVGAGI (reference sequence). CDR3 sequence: CASSRKQGLETQYF. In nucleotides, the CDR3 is TGTGCCAGCAGTCGTAAACAGGGGCTGGAGACCCAGTACTTC.

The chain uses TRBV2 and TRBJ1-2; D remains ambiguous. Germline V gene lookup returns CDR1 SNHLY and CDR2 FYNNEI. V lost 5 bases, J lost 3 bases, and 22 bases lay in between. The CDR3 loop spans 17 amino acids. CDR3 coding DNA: TGTGCCAGCAGTCCTTCCAACGGGTCCCCGGCGGACTATGGCTACACCTTC. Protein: CASSPSNGSPADYGYTF.

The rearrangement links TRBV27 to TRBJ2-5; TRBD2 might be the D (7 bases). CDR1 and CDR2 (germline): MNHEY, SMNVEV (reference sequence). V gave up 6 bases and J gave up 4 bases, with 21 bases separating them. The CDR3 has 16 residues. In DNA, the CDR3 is TGTGCCAGCAGATATTTAAGGGGGGGCGCGGGAGAGACCCAGTACTTC. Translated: CASRYLRGGAGETQYF.

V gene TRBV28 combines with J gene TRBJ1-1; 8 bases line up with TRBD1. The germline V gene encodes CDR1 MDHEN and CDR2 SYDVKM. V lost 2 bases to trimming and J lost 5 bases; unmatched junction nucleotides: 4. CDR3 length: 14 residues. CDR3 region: CASSLQGARTEAFF. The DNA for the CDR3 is TGTGCCAGCAGTTTACAGGGGGCGCGGACTGAAGCTTTCTTT. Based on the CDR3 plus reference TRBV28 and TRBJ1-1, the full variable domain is DVKVTQSSRYLVKRTGEKVFLECVQDMDHENMFWYRQDPGLGLRLIYFSYDVKMKEKGDIPEGYSVSREKKERFSLILESASTNQTSMYLCASSLQGARTEAFFGQGTRLTVV.

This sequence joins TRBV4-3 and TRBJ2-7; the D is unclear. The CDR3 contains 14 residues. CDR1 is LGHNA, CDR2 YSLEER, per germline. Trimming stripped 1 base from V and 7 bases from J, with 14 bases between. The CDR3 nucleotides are TGCGCCAGCAGCCAAGTTGTCGGTTTTTGGGAGCAGTACTTC. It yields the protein CASSQVVGFWEQYF.

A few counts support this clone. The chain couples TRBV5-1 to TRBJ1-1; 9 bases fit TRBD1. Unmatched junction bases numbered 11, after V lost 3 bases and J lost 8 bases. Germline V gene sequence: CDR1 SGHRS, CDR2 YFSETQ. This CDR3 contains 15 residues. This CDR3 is CASSSGRGQGEEAFF. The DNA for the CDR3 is TGCGCCAGCAGCTCTGGACGGGGACAGGGTGAGGAAGCTTTCTTT.

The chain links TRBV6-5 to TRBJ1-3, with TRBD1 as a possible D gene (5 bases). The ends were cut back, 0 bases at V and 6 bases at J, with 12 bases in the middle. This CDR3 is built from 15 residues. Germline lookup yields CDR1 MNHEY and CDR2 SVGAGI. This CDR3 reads CASSYSSGSPNTIYF. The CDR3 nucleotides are TGTGCCAGCAGTTACTCATCAGGGTCCCCAAACACCATATATTTT.

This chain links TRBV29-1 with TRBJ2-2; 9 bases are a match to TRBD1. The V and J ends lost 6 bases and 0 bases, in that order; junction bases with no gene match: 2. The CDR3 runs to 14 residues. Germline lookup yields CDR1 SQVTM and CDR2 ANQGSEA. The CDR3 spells CSVGDRANTGELFF. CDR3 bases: TGCAGCGTCGGGGACAGGGCGAACACCGGGGAGCTGTTTTTT.

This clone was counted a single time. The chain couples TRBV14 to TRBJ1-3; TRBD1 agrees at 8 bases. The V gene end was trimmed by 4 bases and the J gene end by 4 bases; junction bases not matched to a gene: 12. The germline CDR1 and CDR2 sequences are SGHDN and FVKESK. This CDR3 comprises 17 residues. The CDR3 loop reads CASSREPTGGLGNTIYF. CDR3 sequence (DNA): TGTGCCAGCAGCCGAGAGCCAACAGGGGGATTGGGAAACACCATATATTTT. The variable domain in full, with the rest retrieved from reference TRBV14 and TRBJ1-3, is EAGVTQFPSHSVIEKGQTVTLRCDPISGHDNLYWYRRVMGKEIKFLLHFVKESKQDESGMPNNRFLAERTGGTYSTLKVQPAELEDSGVYFCASSREPTGGLGNTIYFGEGSWLTVV.

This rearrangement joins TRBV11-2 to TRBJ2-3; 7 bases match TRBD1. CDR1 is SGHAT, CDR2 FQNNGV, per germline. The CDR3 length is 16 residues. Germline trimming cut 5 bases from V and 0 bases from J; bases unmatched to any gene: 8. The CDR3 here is CASSLLPGGSTDTQYF. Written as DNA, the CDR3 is TGTGCCAGCAGCCTCCTCCCAGGGGGAAGCACAGATACGCAGTATTTT.

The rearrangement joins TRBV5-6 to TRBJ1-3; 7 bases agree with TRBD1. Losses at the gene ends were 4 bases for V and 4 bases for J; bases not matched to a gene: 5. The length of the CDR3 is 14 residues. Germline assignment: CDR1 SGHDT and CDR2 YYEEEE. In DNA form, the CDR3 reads TGTGCCAGCAGCGCGGGACAGCTAGGAAACACCATATATTTT. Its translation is CASSAGQLGNTIYF.

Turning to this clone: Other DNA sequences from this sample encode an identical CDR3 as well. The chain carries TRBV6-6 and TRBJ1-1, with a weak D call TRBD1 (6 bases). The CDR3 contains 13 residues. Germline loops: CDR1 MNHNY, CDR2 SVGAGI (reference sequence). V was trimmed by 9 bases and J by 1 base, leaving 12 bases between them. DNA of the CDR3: TGTGCCAGTGGATCACAGGGGAACACTGAAGCTTTCTTT. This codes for CASGSQGNTEAFF.

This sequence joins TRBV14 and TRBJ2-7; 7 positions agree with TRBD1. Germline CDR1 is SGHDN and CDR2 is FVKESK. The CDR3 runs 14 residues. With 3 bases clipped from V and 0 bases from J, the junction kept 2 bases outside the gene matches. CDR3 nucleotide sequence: TGTGCCAGCAGCCATACAGGGGTCTCCTACGAGCAGTACTTC. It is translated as CASSHTGVSYEQYF.

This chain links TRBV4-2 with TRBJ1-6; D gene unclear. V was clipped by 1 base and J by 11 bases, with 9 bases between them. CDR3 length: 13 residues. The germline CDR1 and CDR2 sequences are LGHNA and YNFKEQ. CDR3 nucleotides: TGTGCCAGCAGCCAAGGGGCGTTAGCACCCCTCCACTTT. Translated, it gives CASSQGALAPLHF.